This TCR beta chain derives from a study of response to subunit inactivated influenza vaccine. The CDR3 runs 15 residues. V trimming: 2 bases; J trimming: 1 base; junction bases outside the gene matches: 4. The germline gives CDR1 LGHNA, CDR2 YSLEER. TCRdb used MiXCR to reprocess the RT-PCR reads, holding one entry per CDR3 protein. Of a few hundred thousand distinct CDR3 sequences listed, about a fifth are singletons. In this sample, this clonotype turned up a few times. The target antigen is unknown. Study results and caveats: There was a suggestion from the authors that each seasonal influenza vaccination recruits few new T cells.

Here the sequenced sample was PBMCs from blood, taken about 20 months after vaccination. This receptor was identified in a man aged 50 to 69 who received an inactivated influenza vaccine. This sequence joins TRBV4-3 and TRBJ1-1; 7 bases are a match to TRBD1. The CDR3 reads CASSQMTGWNTEAFF. The CDR3 DNA follows: TGCGCCAGCAGCCAAATGACAGGGTGGAACACTGAAGCTTTCTTT.